These T cell receptor beta chains were read from a single sample in a study of shared clonotypes between healthy human individuals. Generated by immunoSEQ multiplex PCR, the TCRdb table keeps only in-frame clones and is missing some. This sample carries approximately 320,000 clones, 80% to 90% of them seen once, and the ten largest clones take roughly 17%. The material sequenced was memory CD8+ T cells sorted from blood. These receptors were collected from a man aged 18 to 30 in good health. CDR3s include the opening cysteine and the closing phenylalanine or tryptophan. Fields, in order: clone size, V gene, J gene, CDR3 length, D gene, CDR3 protein, CDR3 DNA. D genes are given only for firm matches. Clone size appears in some rows only: once, few, many, or a class for an expanded clone.

abundance: many; v_gene: TRBV7-9; j_gene: TRBJ2-4; len: 16; d_gene: TRBD2; CDR3aa: CASSQGLAGPGNIQYF; CDR3nt: TGTGCCAGCAGCCAGGGACTAGCGGGCCCGGGAAACATTCAGTACTTC
abundance: .; v_gene: TRBV7-8; j_gene: TRBJ2-3; len: 16; d_gene: TRBD1; CDR3aa: CASSNGQAQSTDTQYF; CDR3nt: TGTGCCAGCAGCAACGGACAGGCGCAGAGCACAGATACGCAGTATTTT
abundance: .; v_gene: TRBV28; j_gene: TRBJ2-1; len: 19; d_gene: TRBD2; CDR3aa: CASSLFPVLTSFKGNEQFF; CDR3nt: TGTGCCAGCAGTTTATTCCCGGTCCTGACTAGCTTTAAGGGCAATGAGCAGTTCTTC
abundance: .; v_gene: TRBV9; j_gene: TRBJ2-3; len: 16; d_gene: TRBD1; CDR3aa: CASSVGVLGQTDTQYF; CDR3nt: TGTGCCAGCAGCGTAGGAGTGTTGGGACAGACAGATACGCAGTATTTT
abundance: .; v_gene: TRBV4-1; j_gene: TRBJ2-3; len: 16; d_gene: TRBD2; CDR3aa: CASSQVAGVVTDTQYF; CDR3nt: TGCGCCAGCAGCCAAGTAGCGGGGGTCGTCACAGATACGCAGTATTTT
abundance: .; v_gene: TRBV7-9; j_gene: TRBJ1-2; len: 15; d_gene: .; CDR3aa: CASSLGQGVDYGYTF; CDR3nt: TGTGCCAGCAGCTTAGGCCAGGGAGTAGACTATGGCTACACCTTC
abundance: .; v_gene: TRBV2; j_gene: TRBJ2-5; len: 16; d_gene: .; CDR3aa: CASSPSFGRGQETQYF; CDR3nt: TGTGCCAGCAGTCCCTCCTTCGGGAGAGGGCAAGAGACCCAGTACTTC
abundance: .; v_gene: TRBV4-1; j_gene: TRBJ2-7; len: 15; d_gene: TRBD1; CDR3aa: CASSQGRTGYYEQYF; CDR3nt: TGCGCCAGCAGCCAAGGGAGGACAGGGTACTACGAGCAGTACTTC
abundance: .; v_gene: TRBV5-6; j_gene: TRBJ2-7; len: 16; d_gene: TRBD2; CDR3aa: CASSLGTAGGPYEQYF; CDR3nt: TGTGCCAGCAGCTTGGGAACGGCGGGAGGACCCTACGAGCAGTACTTC
abundance: .; v_gene: TRBV7-9; j_gene: TRBJ2-7; len: 14; d_gene: .; CDR3aa: CASSLEPGNYEQYF; CDR3nt: TGTGCCAGCAGCTTAGAGCCTGGCAACTACGAGCAGTACTTC
abundance: .; v_gene: TRBV30; j_gene: TRBJ2-5; len: 18; d_gene: .; CDR3aa: CAWDETGSPRDSLWTQYF; CDR3nt: TGTGCCTGGGACGAGACAGGGAGTCCGCGGGACTCCCTTTGGACCCAGTACTTC
abundance: .; v_gene: TRBV5-1; j_gene: TRBJ1-1; len: 13; d_gene: .; CDR3aa: CASSSTGNTEAFF; CDR3nt: TGCGCCAGCAGCTCGACAGGAAACACTGAAGCTTTCTTT
abundance: .; v_gene: TRBV7-9; j_gene: TRBJ2-5; len: 13; d_gene: .; CDR3aa: CASSTGPLGTQYF; CDR3nt: TGTGCCAGCAGCACCGGACCTCTGGGGACCCAGTACTTC
abundance: .; v_gene: TRBV9; j_gene: TRBJ2-3; len: 14; d_gene: .; CDR3aa: CASSAWDSTDTQYF; CDR3nt: TGTGCCAGCAGCGCCTGGGACTCCACAGATACGCAGTATTTT
abundance: .; v_gene: TRBV7-9; j_gene: TRBJ1-5; len: 14; d_gene: .; CDR3aa: CASSDHFSNQPQHF; CDR3nt: TGTGCCAGCAGCGATCATTTTAGCAATCAGCCCCAGCATTTT
abundance: many; v_gene: TRBV10-1; j_gene: TRBJ1-5; len: 13; d_gene: .; CDR3aa: CASSATESQPQHF; CDR3nt: TGCGCCAGCAGTGCGACAGAGAGTCAGCCCCAGCATTTT
abundance: .; v_gene: TRBV29-1; j_gene: TRBJ1-2; len: 13; d_gene: .; CDR3aa: CSVEDGRNYGYTF; CDR3nt: TGCAGCGTTGAAGATGGCAGGAACTATGGCTACACCTTC
abundance: many; v_gene: TRBV9; j_gene: TRBJ2-1; len: 16; d_gene: .; CDR3aa: CASSVESRTSYNEQFF; CDR3nt: TGTGCCAGCAGCGTAGAATCAAGAACCTCCTACAATGAGCAGTTCTTC
abundance: .; v_gene: TRBV7-9; j_gene: TRBJ2-7; len: 13; d_gene: .; CDR3aa: CASANGRVYEQYF; CDR3nt: TGTGCCAGCGCCAACGGACGAGTCTACGAGCAGTACTTC
abundance: .; v_gene: TRBV7-6; j_gene: TRBJ2-7; len: 15; d_gene: .; CDR3aa: CASSLLEGNSYEQYF; CDR3nt: TGTGCCAGCAGCTTATTGGAGGGTAACTCCTACGAGCAGTACTTC
abundance: .; v_gene: TRBV9; j_gene: TRBJ1-1; len: 14; d_gene: .; CDR3aa: CASSASGVNTEAFF; CDR3nt: TGTGCCAGCAGCGCTTCAGGGGTTAACACTGAAGCTTTCTTT
abundance: .; v_gene: TRBV6-6; j_gene: TRBJ2-3; len: 15; d_gene: TRBD2; CDR3aa: CASSQLRGGGDTQYF; CDR3nt: TGTGCCAGCAGCCAGTTACGGGGGGGAGGGGATACGCAGTATTTT
abundance: few; v_gene: TRBV2; j_gene: TRBJ1-1; len: 13; d_gene: TRBD1; CDR3aa: CASRAGGSTEAFF; CDR3nt: TGTGCCAGCAGGGCAGGGGGCAGCACTGAAGCTTTCTTT
abundance: .; v_gene: TRBV5-1; j_gene: TRBJ2-7; len: 14; d_gene: .; CDR3aa: CASSYQPYRHEQYF; CDR3nt: TGCGCCAGCAGCTATCAACCCTACCGGCACGAGCAGTACTTC
abundance: .; v_gene: TRBV30; j_gene: TRBJ2-7; len: 13; d_gene: .; CDR3aa: CAWSAATGTEQYF; CDR3nt: TGTGCCTGGAGTGCCGCAACAGGGACCGAGCAGTACTTC
abundance: .; v_gene: TRBV10-1; j_gene: TRBJ2-3; len: 16; d_gene: TRBD2; CDR3aa: CASSLTVAGGKDTQYF; CDR3nt: TGCGCCAGCAGCTTGACCGTAGCGGGGGGGAAAGATACGCAGTATTTT
abundance: .; v_gene: TRBV29-1; j_gene: TRBJ1-2; len: 15; d_gene: .; CDR3aa: CSVPKGAPFYYGYTF; CDR3nt: TGCAGCGTCCCCAAAGGGGCGCCGTTCTACTATGGCTACACCTTC
abundance: .; v_gene: TRBV6-5; j_gene: TRBJ1-2; len: 13; d_gene: .; CDR3aa: CASSYGPAVGYTF; CDR3nt: TGTGCCAGCAGTTACGGTCCCGCCGTGGGCTACACCTTC
abundance: .; v_gene: TRBV19; j_gene: TRBJ1-1; len: 12; d_gene: TRBD1; CDR3aa: CASRTGSTEAFF; CDR3nt: TGTGCCAGTAGGACAGGGTCCACTGAAGCTTTCTTT
abundance: .; v_gene: TRBV28; j_gene: TRBJ2-2; len: 16; d_gene: .; CDR3aa: CASSLGLTGPTGELFF; CDR3nt: TGTGCCAGCAGTTTGGGCCTGACAGGTCCCACCGGGGAGCTGTTTTTT
abundance: once; v_gene: TRBV14; j_gene: TRBJ2-5; len: 13; d_gene: .; CDR3aa: CASRPKYQETQYF; CDR3nt: TGTGCCAGCAGGCCCAAGTACCAAGAGACCCAGTACTTC
abundance: .; v_gene: TRBV7-6; j_gene: TRBJ2-7; len: 15; d_gene: .; CDR3aa: CASSRGQGSTYEQYF; CDR3nt: TGTGCCAGCAGCCGCGGGCAGGGGTCTACCTACGAGCAGTACTTC
abundance: .; v_gene: TRBV15; j_gene: TRBJ2-7; len: 14; d_gene: TRBD1; CDR3aa: CATSSDRGPGEQYF; CDR3nt: TGTGCCACCAGCAGCGACAGGGGGCCGGGGGAGCAGTACTTC
abundance: .; v_gene: TRBV5-4; j_gene: TRBJ2-7; len: 17; d_gene: TRBD2; CDR3aa: CASSLEGLAGTSYEQYF; CDR3nt: TGTGCCAGCAGCTTGGAGGGGCTAGCGGGGACTAGTTACGAGCAGTACTTC
abundance: .; v_gene: TRBV28; j_gene: TRBJ1-1; len: 14; d_gene: .; CDR3aa: CASSFGRGGTEAFF; CDR3nt: TGTGCCAGCAGTTTTGGACGGGGGGGCACTGAAGCTTTCTTT
abundance: .; v_gene: TRBV4-1; j_gene: TRBJ2-1; len: 15; d_gene: .; CDR3aa: CASSQLDSRYNEQFF; CDR3nt: TGCGCCAGCAGCCAGTTGGACAGCCGTTACAATGAGCAGTTCTTC
abundance: .; v_gene: TRBV11-2; j_gene: TRBJ1-6; len: 16; d_gene: .; CDR3aa: CASSVYRDPYNSPLHF; CDR3nt: TGTGCCAGCAGCGTCTACCGGGACCCCTATAATTCACCCCTCCACTTT
abundance: .; v_gene: TRBV9; j_gene: TRBJ1-1; len: 16; d_gene: .; CDR3aa: CASSVEAGSSKTEAFF; CDR3nt: TGTGCCAGCAGCGTAGAGGCGGGGAGCAGTAAGACTGAAGCTTTCTTT
abundance: .; v_gene: TRBV2; j_gene: TRBJ2-7; len: 14; d_gene: TRBD2; CDR3aa: CATRLSSGINEQYF; CDR3nt: TGTGCCACCCGATTATCTAGCGGGATCAACGAGCAGTACTTC
abundance: .; v_gene: TRBV10-1; j_gene: TRBJ2-1; len: 18; d_gene: TRBD2; CDR3aa: CASSESRTSGGQGNEQFF; CDR3nt: TGCGCCAGCAGTGAGTCCAGGACTAGCGGGGGACAGGGGAATGAGCAGTTCTTC
abundance: .; v_gene: TRBV28; j_gene: TRBJ1-6; len: 16; d_gene: TRBD1; CDR3aa: CASSRGTEYFNSPLHF; CDR3nt: TGTGCCAGCAGTCGCGGGACAGAATATTTTAATTCACCCCTCCACTTT
abundance: .; v_gene: TRBV7-2; j_gene: TRBJ1-6; len: 15; d_gene: TRBD1; CDR3aa: CASSLPGTVNSPLHF; CDR3nt: TGTGCCAGCAGCTTACCCGGGACAGTAAATTCACCCCTCCACTTT
abundance: once; v_gene: TRBV5-4; j_gene: TRBJ2-7; len: 13; d_gene: .; CDR3aa: CASSLWAHYEQYF; CDR3nt: TGTGCCAGCAGCTTGTGGGCCCACTACGAGCAGTACTTC
abundance: .; v_gene: TRBV27; j_gene: TRBJ2-1; len: 13; d_gene: TRBD1; CDR3aa: CASSPDRGNEQFF; CDR3nt: TGTGCCAGCAGTCCGGACAGGGGGAATGAGCAGTTCTTC
abundance: .; v_gene: TRBV4-1; j_gene: TRBJ1-2; len: 15; d_gene: .; CDR3aa: CASSQERGTGYGYTF; CDR3nt: TGCGCCAGCAGCCAAGAAAGGGGCACCGGCTATGGCTACACCTTC
abundance: .; v_gene: TRBV7-9; j_gene: TRBJ2-4; len: 14; d_gene: .; CDR3aa: CASSPAVPKNIQYF; CDR3nt: TGTGCCAGCAGCCCCGCAGTCCCCAAAAACATTCAGTACTTC
abundance: .; v_gene: TRBV7-9; j_gene: TRBJ2-4; len: 16; d_gene: .; CDR3aa: CASSLPDRFSKNIQYF; CDR3nt: TGTGCCAGCAGCTTACCTGACAGGTTCTCCAAAAACATTCAGTACTTC
abundance: .; v_gene: TRBV7-9; j_gene: TRBJ1-1; len: 15; d_gene: TRBD1; CDR3aa: CASSLRDRRHTEAFF; CDR3nt: TGTGCCAGCAGCTTAAGGGACAGAAGGCACACTGAAGCTTTCTTT
abundance: .; v_gene: TRBV2; j_gene: TRBJ2-1; len: 15; d_gene: .; CDR3aa: CASSEAVQTYNEQFF; CDR3nt: TGTGCCAGCAGTGAAGCAGTACAGACATACAATGAGCAGTTCTTC